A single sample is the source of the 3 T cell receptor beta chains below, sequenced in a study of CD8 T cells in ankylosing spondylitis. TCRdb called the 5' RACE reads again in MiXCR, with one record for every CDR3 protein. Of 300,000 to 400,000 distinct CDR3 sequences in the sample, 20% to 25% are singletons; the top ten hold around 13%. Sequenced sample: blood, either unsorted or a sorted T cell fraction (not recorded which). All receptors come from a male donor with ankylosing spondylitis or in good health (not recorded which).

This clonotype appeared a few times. The CDR3 sequence is CASKEAGGHYEQYF. CDR3 nucleotide sequence: TGTGCCAGCAAGGAAGCGGGGGGCCACTACGAGCAGTACTTC. The rearrangement links TRBV12-3 or TRBV12-4 to TRBJ2-7, with 9 positions matching TRBD2. The ends lost 7 bases at V and 3 bases at J; junction bases unmatched: 7. The CDR3 length is 14 residues.

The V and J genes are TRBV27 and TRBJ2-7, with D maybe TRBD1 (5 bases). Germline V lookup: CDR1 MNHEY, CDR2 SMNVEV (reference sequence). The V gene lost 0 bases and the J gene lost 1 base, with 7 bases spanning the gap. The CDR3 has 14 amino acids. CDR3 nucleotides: TGTGCCAGCAGTTTATCGGGGCCGTCCTACGAGCAGTACTTC. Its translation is CASSLSGPSYEQYF.

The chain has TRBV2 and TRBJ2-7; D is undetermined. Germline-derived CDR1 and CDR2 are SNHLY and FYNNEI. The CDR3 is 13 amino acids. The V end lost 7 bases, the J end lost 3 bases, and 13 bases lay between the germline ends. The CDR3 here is CASTLGRYYEQYF. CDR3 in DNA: TGTGCCAGCACCCTCGGACGGTACTACGAGCAGTACTTC.